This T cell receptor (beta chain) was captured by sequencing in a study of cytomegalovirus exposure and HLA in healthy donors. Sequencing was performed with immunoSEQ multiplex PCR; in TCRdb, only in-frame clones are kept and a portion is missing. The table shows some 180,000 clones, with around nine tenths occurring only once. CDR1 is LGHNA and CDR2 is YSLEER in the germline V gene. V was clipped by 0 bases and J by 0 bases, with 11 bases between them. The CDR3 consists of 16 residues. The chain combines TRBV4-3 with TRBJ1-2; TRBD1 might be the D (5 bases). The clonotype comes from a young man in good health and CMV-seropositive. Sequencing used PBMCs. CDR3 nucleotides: TGCGCCAGCAGCCAAGACAGGGTTGGAGCTAACTATGGCTACACCTTC. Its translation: CASSQDRVGANYGYTF.